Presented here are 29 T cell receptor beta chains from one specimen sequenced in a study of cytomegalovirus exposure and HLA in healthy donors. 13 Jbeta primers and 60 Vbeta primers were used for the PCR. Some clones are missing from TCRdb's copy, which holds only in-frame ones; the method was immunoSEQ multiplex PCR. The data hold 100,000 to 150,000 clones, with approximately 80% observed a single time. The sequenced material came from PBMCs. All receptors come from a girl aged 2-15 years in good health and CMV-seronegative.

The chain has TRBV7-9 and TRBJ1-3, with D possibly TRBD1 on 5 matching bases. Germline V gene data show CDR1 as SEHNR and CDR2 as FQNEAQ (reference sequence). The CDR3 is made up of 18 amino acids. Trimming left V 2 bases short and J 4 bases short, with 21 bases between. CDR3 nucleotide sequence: TGTGCCAGCAGCTTAAAATCAAAGGGCCAGGGTACAGGAAACACCATATATTTT. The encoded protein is CASSLKSKGQGTGNTIYF. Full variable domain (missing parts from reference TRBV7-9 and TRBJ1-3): DTGVSQNPRHKITKRGQNVTFRCDPISEHNRLYWYRQTLGQGPEFLTYFQNEAQLEKSRLLSDRFSAERPKGSFSTLEIQRTEQGDSAMYLCASSLKSKGQGTGNTIYFGEGSWLTVV.

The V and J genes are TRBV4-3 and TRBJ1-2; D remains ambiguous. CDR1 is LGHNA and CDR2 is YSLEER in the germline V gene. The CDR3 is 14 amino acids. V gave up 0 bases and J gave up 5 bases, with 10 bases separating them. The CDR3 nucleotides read TGCGCCAGCAGCCAAGATGAGGAGGGATATGGCTACACCTTC. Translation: CASSQDEEGYGYTF.

The CDR3 region is CASSLRGEETQYF. CDR3 nucleotide sequence: TGTGCCAGCAGCTTGAGGGGTGAAGAGACCCAGTACTTC. The genes are TRBV5-4 and TRBJ2-5; TRBD1 might be the D (5 bases). The CDR3 loop spans 13 amino acids. The V gene lost 1 base and the J gene lost 3 bases, with 7 bases spanning the gap. CDR1 is SGHNT, CDR2 YYREEE, per germline (reference sequence).

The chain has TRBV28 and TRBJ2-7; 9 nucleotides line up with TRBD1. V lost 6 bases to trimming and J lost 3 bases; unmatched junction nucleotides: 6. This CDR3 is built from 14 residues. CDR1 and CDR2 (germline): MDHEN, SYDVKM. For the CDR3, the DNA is TGTGCCAGCAGAAAACAGGGGGCCCACTACGAGCAGTACTTC. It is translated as CASRKQGAHYEQYF.

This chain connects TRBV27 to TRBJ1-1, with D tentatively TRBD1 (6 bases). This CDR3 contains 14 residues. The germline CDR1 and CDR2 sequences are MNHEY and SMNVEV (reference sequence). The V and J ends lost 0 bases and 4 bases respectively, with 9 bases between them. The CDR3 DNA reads TGTGCCAGCAGTTTATCGGTAGGGGGCACTGAAGCTTTCTTT. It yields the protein CASSLSVGGTEAFF.

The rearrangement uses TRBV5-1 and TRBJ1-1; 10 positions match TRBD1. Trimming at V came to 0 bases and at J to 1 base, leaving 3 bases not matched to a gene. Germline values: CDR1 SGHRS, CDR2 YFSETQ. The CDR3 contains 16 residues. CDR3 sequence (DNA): TGCGCCAGCAGCTTGGAGACAGGGGGCTGGAACACTGAAGCTTTCTTT. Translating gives CASSLETGGWNTEAFF.

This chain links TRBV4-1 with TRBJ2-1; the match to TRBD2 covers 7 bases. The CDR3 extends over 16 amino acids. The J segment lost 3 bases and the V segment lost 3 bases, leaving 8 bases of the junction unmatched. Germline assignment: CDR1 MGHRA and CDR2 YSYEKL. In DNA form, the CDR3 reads TGCGCCAGCAGCCAGGAAAGCGGGATATACTACAATGAGCAGTTCTTC. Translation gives CASSQESGIYYNEQFF.

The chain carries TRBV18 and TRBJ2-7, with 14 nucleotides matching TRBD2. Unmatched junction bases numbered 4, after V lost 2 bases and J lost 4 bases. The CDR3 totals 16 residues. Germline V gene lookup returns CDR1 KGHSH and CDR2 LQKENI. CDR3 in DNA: TGTGCCAGCTCACCAGGACTAGCGGGAGGAGCGTACGAGCAGTACTTC. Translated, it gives CASSPGLAGGAYEQYF.

Here the CDR3 reads CASSITSSGGWDTQYF. The CDR3 nucleotides are TGTGCCAGCAGCATCACTTCTAGCGGGGGCTGGGATACGCAGTATTTT. V and J are TRBV7-6 and TRBJ2-3; TRBD2 matches 10 bases. Trimming at V came to 5 bases and at J to 6 bases, leaving 11 bases not matched to a gene. Germline values: CDR1 SGHVS, CDR2 FNYEAQ. CDR3 length equals 16 residues.

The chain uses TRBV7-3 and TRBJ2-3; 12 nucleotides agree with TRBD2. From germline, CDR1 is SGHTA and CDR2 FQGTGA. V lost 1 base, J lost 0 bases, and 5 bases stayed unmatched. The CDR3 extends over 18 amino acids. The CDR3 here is CASSLMLAGGPSTDTQYF. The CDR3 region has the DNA TGTGCCAGCAGCTTAATGCTAGCGGGAGGGCCTAGCACAGATACGCAGTATTTT.

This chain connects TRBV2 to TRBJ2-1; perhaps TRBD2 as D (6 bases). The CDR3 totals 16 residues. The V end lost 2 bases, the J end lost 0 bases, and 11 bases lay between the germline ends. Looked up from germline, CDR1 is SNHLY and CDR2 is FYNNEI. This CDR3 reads CASSELGGGSYNEQFF. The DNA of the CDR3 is TGTGCCAGCAGTGAACTCGGGGGAGGCTCCTACAATGAGCAGTTCTTC.

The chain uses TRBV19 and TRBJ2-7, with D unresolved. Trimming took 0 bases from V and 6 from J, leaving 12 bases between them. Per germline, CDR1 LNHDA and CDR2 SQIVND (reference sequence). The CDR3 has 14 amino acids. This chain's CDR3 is CASSIEPAVREQYF. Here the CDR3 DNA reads TGTGCCAGTAGTATAGAACCGGCGGTGCGCGAGCAGTACTTC.

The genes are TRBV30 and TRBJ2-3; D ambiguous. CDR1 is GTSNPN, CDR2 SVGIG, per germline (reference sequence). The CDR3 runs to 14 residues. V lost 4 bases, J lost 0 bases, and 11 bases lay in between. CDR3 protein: CAWIGASSTDTQYF. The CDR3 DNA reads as TGTGCCTGGATTGGAGCGTCTAGCACAGATACGCAGTATTTT.

The CDR3 region is CASSEASWTGPYEQYF. CDR3 DNA: TGTGCCAGCAGTGAAGCGTCCTGGACAGGGCCCTACGAGCAGTACTTC. The chain links TRBV6-1 to TRBJ2-7; 8 nucleotides align to TRBD1. Trimming removed 0 bases from V and 2 bases from J; junction bases left unmatched: 6. This CDR3 region has 16 residues. The V gene's germline CDR1 is MNHNS and CDR2 SASEGT.

CDR3 sequence (DNA): TGTGCCAGCAGTTTAGGGACAGGGAGCTATGGCTACACCTTC. This gives the protein CASSLGTGSYGYTF. The rearrangement links TRBV27 to TRBJ1-2; 9 bases align to TRBD1. The CDR3 runs 14 residues. V dropped 2 bases and J dropped 4; count of bases not matched to a gene: 2. CDR1 and CDR2 (germline): MNHEY, SMNVEV (reference sequence).

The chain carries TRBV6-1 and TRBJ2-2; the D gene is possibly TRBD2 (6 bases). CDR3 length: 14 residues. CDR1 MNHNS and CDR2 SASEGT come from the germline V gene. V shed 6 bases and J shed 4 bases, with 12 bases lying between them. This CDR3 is CASSLGLSTGELFF. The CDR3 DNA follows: TGTGCCAGCAGCTTGGGACTTAGCACCGGGGAGCTGTTTTTT.

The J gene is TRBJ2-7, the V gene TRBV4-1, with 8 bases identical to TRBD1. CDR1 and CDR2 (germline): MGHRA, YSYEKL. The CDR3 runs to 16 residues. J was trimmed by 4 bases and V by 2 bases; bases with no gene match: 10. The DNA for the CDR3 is TGCGCCAGCAGCCAAACCCCGGGACAGGATTATTACGAGCAGTACTTC. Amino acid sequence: CASSQTPGQDYYEQYF.

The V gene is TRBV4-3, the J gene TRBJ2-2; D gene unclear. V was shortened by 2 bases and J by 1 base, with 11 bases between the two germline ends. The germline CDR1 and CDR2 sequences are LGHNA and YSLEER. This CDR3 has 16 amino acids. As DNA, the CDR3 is TGCGCCAGCAGCCAAAACCCTGCAGGGAACACCGGGGAGCTGTTTTTT. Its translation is CASSQNPAGNTGELFF.

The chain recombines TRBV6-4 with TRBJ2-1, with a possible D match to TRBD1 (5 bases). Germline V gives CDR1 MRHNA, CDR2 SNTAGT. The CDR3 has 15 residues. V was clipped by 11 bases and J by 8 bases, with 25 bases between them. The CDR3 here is CAPTRGQGFVYEQFF. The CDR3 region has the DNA TGTGCCCCCACTCGTGGTCAGGGATTCGTCTATGAGCAGTTCTTC.

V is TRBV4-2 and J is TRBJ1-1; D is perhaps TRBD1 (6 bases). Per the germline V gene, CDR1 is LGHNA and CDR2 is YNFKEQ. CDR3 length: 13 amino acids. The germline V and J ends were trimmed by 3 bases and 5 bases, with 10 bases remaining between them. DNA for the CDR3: TGTGCCAGCAGCCACGATGGACAGACTGAAGCTTTCTTT. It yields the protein CASSHDGQTEAFF.

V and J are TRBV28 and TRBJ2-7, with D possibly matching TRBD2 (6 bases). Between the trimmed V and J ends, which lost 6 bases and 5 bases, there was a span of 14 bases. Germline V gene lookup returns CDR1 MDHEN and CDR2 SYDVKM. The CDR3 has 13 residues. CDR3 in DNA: TGTGCCAGCAGCCTTAGATGGGGGGACGAGCAGTACTTC. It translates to CASSLRWGDEQYF. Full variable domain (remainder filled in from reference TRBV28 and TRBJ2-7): DVKVTQSSRYLVKRTGEKVFLECVQDMDHENMFWYRQDPGLGLRLIYFSYDVKMKEKGDIPEGYSVSREKKERFSLILESASTNQTSMYLCASSLRWGDEQYFGPGTRLTVT.

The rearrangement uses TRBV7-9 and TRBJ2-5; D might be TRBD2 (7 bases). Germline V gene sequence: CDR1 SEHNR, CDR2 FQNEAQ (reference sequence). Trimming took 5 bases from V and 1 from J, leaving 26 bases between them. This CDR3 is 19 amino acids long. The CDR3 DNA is TGTGCCAGCAGCCCCACCGGGGCGGGGGCCTGGCGATCCCAAGAGACCCAGTACTTC. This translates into CASSPTGAGAWRSQETQYF.

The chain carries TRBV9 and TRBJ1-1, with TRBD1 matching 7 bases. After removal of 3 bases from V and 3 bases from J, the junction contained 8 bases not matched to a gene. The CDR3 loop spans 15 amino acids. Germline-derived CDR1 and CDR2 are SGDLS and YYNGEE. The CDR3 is CASSAKERGHTEAFF. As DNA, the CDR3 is TGTGCCAGCAGCGCCAAGGAGAGGGGGCACACTGAAGCTTTCTTT.

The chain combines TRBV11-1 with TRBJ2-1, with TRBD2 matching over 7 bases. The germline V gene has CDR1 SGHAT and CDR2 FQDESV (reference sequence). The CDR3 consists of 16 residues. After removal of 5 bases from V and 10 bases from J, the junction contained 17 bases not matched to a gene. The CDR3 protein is CASSPTGDYLVDEQFF. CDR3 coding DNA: TGTGCCAGCAGCCCGACGGGGGACTACCTGGTGGACGAGCAGTTCTTC.

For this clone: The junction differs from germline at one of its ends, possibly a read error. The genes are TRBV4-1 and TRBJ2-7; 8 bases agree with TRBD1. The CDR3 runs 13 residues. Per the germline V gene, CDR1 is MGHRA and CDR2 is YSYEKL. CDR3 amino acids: CASSNGQGLIHSF. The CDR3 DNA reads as TGCGCCAGCAGCAACGGACAGGGACTCATTCATAGCTTC.

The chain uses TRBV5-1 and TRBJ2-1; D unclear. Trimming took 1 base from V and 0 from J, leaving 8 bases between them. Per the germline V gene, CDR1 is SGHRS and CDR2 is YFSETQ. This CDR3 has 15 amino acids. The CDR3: CASSLRLSSYNEQFF. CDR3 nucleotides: TGCGCCAGCAGCTTGCGGTTGAGCTCCTACAATGAGCAGTTCTTC. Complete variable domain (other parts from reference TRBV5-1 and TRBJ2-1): KAGVTQTPRYLIKTRGQQVTLSCSPISGHRSVSWYQQTPGQGLQFLFEYFSETQRNKGNFPGRFSGRQFSNSRSEMNVSTLELGDSALYLCASSLRLSSYNEQFFGPGTRLTVL.

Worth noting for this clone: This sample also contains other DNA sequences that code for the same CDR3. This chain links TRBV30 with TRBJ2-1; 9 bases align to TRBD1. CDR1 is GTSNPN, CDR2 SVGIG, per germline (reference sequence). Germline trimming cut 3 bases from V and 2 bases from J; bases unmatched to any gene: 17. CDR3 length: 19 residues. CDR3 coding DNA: TGTGCCTGGAGCGTTGTAGTTAGAGCGGGACAGGGTACCTACAATGAGCAGTTCTTC. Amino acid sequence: CAWSVVVRAGQGTYNEQFF.

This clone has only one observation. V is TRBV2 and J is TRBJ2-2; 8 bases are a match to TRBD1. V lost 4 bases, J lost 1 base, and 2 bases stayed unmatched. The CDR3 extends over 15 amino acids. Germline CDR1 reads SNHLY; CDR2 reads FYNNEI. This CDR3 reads CASSATGVNTGELFF. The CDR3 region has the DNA TGTGCCAGCAGTGCGACAGGGGTGAACACCGGGGAGCTGTTTTTT.

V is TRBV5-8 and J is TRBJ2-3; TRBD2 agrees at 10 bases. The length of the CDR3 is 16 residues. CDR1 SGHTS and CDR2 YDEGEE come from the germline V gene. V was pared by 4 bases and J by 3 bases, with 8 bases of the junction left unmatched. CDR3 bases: TGTGCCAGCAGCAGGATAGCGGGAGGCCCGACAGATACGCAGTATTTT. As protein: CASSRIAGGPTDTQYF.